These 22 T cell receptor beta chains share one sample of origin, sequenced in a study of cytomegalovirus exposure and HLA in healthy donors. With 60 Vbeta and 13 Jbeta primers, the PCR was carried out. Profiling relied on immunoSEQ multiplex PCR, and the TCRdb table lists in-frame clones only, not all of them. This table lists under 200,000 clones. Sequenced: PBMCs. These receptors all come from a man aged 30-40 years in good health and CMV-seronegative.

The gene calls are TRBV2 and TRBJ2-1; 9 bases align to TRBD1. The CDR3 is made up of 13 amino acids. Per germline, CDR1 SNHLY and CDR2 FYNNEI. The junction had 6 bases not matched to a gene; V was cut back by 8 bases and J by 7 bases. CDR3 coding DNA: TGTGCCAGCCTACGGGACAGGGATAATGAGCAGTTCTTC. Residues: CASLRDRDNEQFF. The full variable domain, with the rest looked up from reference TRBV2 and TRBJ2-1, is EPEVTQTPSHQVTQMGQEVILRCVPISNHLYFYWYRQILGQKVEFLVSFYNNEISEKSEIFDDQFSVERPDGSNFTLKIRSTKLEDSAMYFCASLRDRDNEQFFGPGTRLTVL.

The chain uses TRBV27 and TRBJ1-1; 9 bases agree with TRBD1. The CDR3 runs 16 residues. After removal of 5 bases from V and 6 bases from J, the junction contained 13 bases not matched to a gene. Per germline, CDR1 MNHEY and CDR2 SMNVEV (reference sequence). CDR3 in amino acids: CASSPLPGQGWAEAFF. The CDR3 DNA follows: TGTGCCAGCAGTCCGCTACCGGGACAGGGATGGGCTGAAGCTTTCTTT.

The chain recombines TRBV27 with TRBJ2-5, with a tentative D call TRBD1 (6 bases). This CDR3 has 12 amino acids. Looked up from germline, CDR1 is MNHEY and CDR2 is SMNVEV (reference sequence). Trimming took off 6 bases at V and 1 base at J, with 6 bases between the two ends. This CDR3 is CASRGAQETQYF. For the CDR3, the DNA is TGTGCCAGCAGGGGGGCCCAAGAGACCCAGTACTTC.

The rearrangement joins TRBV10-3 to TRBJ2-6, with a weak D call TRBD1 (6 bases). The length of the CDR3 is 19 residues. V lost 5 bases, J lost 0 bases, and 20 bases lay in between. Germline V CDR1 and CDR2: ENHRY, SYGVKD. In nucleotides, the CDR3 is TGTGCCATCAGTCAATTGACAGGAAACTTAAACTCTGGGGCCAACGTCCTGACTTTC. Amino acids: CAISQLTGNLNSGANVLTF.

This chain links TRBV29-1 with TRBJ2-5; D gene unclear. This CDR3 contains 10 residues. Trimming pared 6 bases from V and 2 bases from J, leaving 4 bases between. Germline-derived CDR1 and CDR2 are SQVTM and ANQGSEA. CDR3 in DNA: TGCAGCGTCCTTCAAGAGACCCAGTACTTC. Its protein product is CSVLQETQYF.

Points on this clone: This sample includes further DNA sequences coding for the same CDR3. The chain carries TRBV27 and TRBJ2-7; tentative D call: TRBD2 (7 bases). The CDR3 runs 13 residues. The V gene's germline CDR1 is MNHEY and CDR2 SMNVEV (reference sequence). Trimming cost V 9 bases and J 10 bases, with 22 bases left between them. CDR3 residues: CASQGRGFIYQYF. In DNA, the CDR3 is TGTGCCAGTCAGGGGCGGGGGTTCATCTATCAGTACTTC.

V is TRBV4-2 and J is TRBJ2-5; 9 positions agree with TRBD2. With the DNA end fitting TRBJ2-7 better, the J assignment may be wrong. Germline CDR1 and CDR2: LGHNA and YNFKEQ. This CDR3 is 15 amino acids long. Here the CDR3 DNA reads TGTGCCAGCAGCCAAGATAAGCGGGGGGCCTACGAGCAGTACTTC. Translating it yields CASSQDKRGAYEQYF.

Points on this clone: One junction end does not reproduce the germline sequence, and a read error may be involved. The V gene is TRBV7-8, the J gene TRBJ1-1; D possibly corresponds to TRBD1 (5 bases). The CDR3 sequence is 14 residues long. Looked up from germline, CDR1 is SGHVS and CDR2 is FQNEAQ. The CDR3 DNA is TGTGCCAGCAGCCCGGGGACTGGGAACGCTGAAGCTTTCTTT. Translated: CASSPGTGNAEAFF.

The chain is built from TRBV5-1 and TRBJ2-5; 7 bases fit TRBD2. Germline lookup yields CDR1 SGHRS and CDR2 YFSETQ. The CDR3 loop spans 15 amino acids. Losses at the gene ends were 4 bases for V and 1 base for J; bases not matched to a gene: 7. In nucleotides, the CDR3 is TGCGCCAGCAGCCGAAGCGGGGAAACCCAAGAGACCCAGTACTTC. Translated, it gives CASSRSGETQETQYF.

The V and J genes are TRBV30 and TRBJ2-5, with D perhaps matching TRBD1 (6 bases). The J call is uncertain, as TRBJ2-7 better fits the DNA end. The CDR3 has 13 amino acids. Germline CDR1 GTSNPN, CDR2 SVGIG (reference sequence). The CDR3, as DNA: TGTGCCTGGGGTCTACAGGGAAACTACGAGCAGTACTTC. It is translated as CAWGLQGNYEQYF.

The chain combines TRBV28 with TRBJ2-1; TRBD1 matches at 9 bases. CDR1 and CDR2 (germline): MDHEN, SYDVKM. The ends lost 8 bases at V and 4 bases at J; junction bases unmatched: 3. The CDR3 totals 13 residues. The DNA of the CDR3 is TGTGCCAGCCGGGGACAGGGTTACAATGAGCAGTTCTTC. Protein product: CASRGQGYNEQFF.

This sequence joins TRBV29-1 and TRBJ1-2, with TRBD1 matching over 10 bases. The V gene's germline CDR1 is SQVTM and CDR2 ANQGSEA. The CDR3 covers 13 residues. V trimming: 3 bases; J trimming: 8 bases; junction bases outside the gene matches: 6. The CDR3 loop reads CSVDAGTGDGYTF. DNA for the CDR3: TGCAGCGTTGACGCCGGGACAGGGGACGGCTACACCTTC.

This chain uses TRBV6-5 with TRBJ1-5, with D unresolved. The CDR3 is made up of 14 amino acids. CDR1 and CDR2 from the germline V gene are MNHEY and SVGAGI. Between the trimmed V and J ends, which lost 4 bases and 6 bases, there was a span of 13 bases. The CDR3 nucleotides are TGTGCCAGCAGTTCGCTTAGTCGCGTTCAGCCCCAGCATTTT. It encodes CASSSLSRVQPQHF.

The chain recombines TRBV18 with TRBJ1-5, with D perhaps TRBD1 (5 bases). This CDR3 comprises 14 residues. The V end was cut by 2 bases, the J end by 2 bases, with 7 bases between. Germline lookup yields CDR1 KGHSH and CDR2 LQKENI. The chain's CDR3 is CASSPTGGNQPQHF. The CDR3 region has the DNA TGTGCCAGCTCACCAACGGGGGGCAATCAGCCCCAGCATTTT.

The rearrangement joins TRBV6-4 to TRBJ2-2; 7 nucleotides line up with TRBD1. CDR1 is MRHNA, CDR2 SNTAGT, per germline. Unmatched junction bases numbered 2, after V lost 5 bases and J lost 5 bases. This CDR3 spans 13 amino acids. CDR3 residues: CASSQQGTGELFF. The DNA of the CDR3 is TGTGCCAGCAGTCAACAGGGGACCGGGGAGCTGTTTTTT.

The chain couples TRBV11-2 to TRBJ1-5; the match to TRBD1 covers 8 bases. This CDR3 region has 19 residues. J gave up 4 bases and V 5 bases, and 19 bases lay outside the gene matches. CDR1 and CDR2 from the germline V gene are SGHAT and FQNNGV. The CDR3 region has the DNA TGTGCCAGCAGCCCCGCCGAACGACAGGGGAGGTCGTGGAATCAGCCCCAGCATTTT. Translation gives CASSPAERQGRSWNQPQHF.

V usage is TRBV23-1 and J usage is TRBJ1-5, with D unresolved. TRBV23-1 is an ORF for which the function is uncertain. With 0 bases removed from V and 0 bases from J, the gap between germline ends came to 12 bases. The CDR3 runs to 17 residues. CDR3: CASSQSRRKDSNQPQHF. The CDR3 nucleotides are TGCGCCAGCAGTCAATCGAGGAGAAAAGATAGCAATCAGCCCCAGCATTTT.

The chain has TRBV18 and TRBJ2-7; 7 nucleotides match TRBD1. Germline trimming cut 4 bases from V and 4 bases from J; bases unmatched to any gene: 10. Germline CDR1 and CDR2: KGHSH and LQKENI. This CDR3 region has 15 residues. In DNA form, the CDR3 reads TGTGCCAGCTCACAGACAGGGTCTGGGCTTTACGAGCAGTACTTC. It translates to CASSQTGSGLYEQYF. Full variable domain (rest looked up from reference TRBV18 and TRBJ2-7): NAGVMQNPRHLVRRRGQEARLRCSPMKGHSHVYWYRQLPEEGLKFMVYLQKENIIDESGMPKERFSAEFPKEGPSILRIQQVVRGDSAAYFCASSQTGSGLYEQYFGPGTRLTVT.

This chain uses TRBV27 with TRBJ1-2, with 9 bases matching TRBD1. Germline lookup yields CDR1 MNHEY and CDR2 SMNVEV (reference sequence). The CDR3 loop spans 15 amino acids. Trimming cost V 5 bases and J 5 bases; bases outside gene matches: 9. The CDR3 bases are TGTGCCAGCAGTAGGACAGGGGCCGCTGGGTATGGCTACACCTTC. Encoded protein: CASSRTGAAGYGYTF.

The J gene is TRBJ1-4, the V gene TRBV4-3; D gene unclear. V was clipped by 0 bases and J by 8 bases, with 16 bases between them. Looked up from germline, CDR1 is LGHNA and CDR2 is YSLEER. This CDR3 comprises 16 residues. The chain's CDR3 is CASSQDIGHTTEKLFF. CDR3 DNA sequence: TGCGCCAGCAGCCAAGATATCGGCCACACTACCGAAAAACTGTTTTTT.

The V gene is TRBV28, the J gene TRBJ1-1, with 9 bases lining up with TRBD1. This CDR3 region has 16 residues. Germline loops: CDR1 MDHEN, CDR2 SYDVKM. V was pared by 7 bases and J by 4 bases, with 13 bases of the junction left unmatched. CDR3 sequence reads: CASNAPGGTGFTEAFF. In nucleotides, the CDR3 is TGTGCCAGCAACGCCCCAGGGGGGACAGGGTTCACTGAAGCTTTCTTT.

The V call is TRBV2, the J call TRBJ1-1; TRBD1 matches at 7 bases. CDR3 length equals 14 residues. Germline V gene data show CDR1 as SNHLY and CDR2 as FYNNEI. V shed 6 bases and J 5 bases; nucleotides not matched to a gene: 9. The CDR3 bases are TGTGCCAGCAGCACGACAGGGCGGAGGACTGAAGCTTTCTTT. This gives the protein CASSTTGRRTEAFF.